Reported below is one T cell receptor (beta chain). The sample belongs to a study of blood T cell repertoires in COVID-19. For the study at large: Samples of COVID-19 (acute and convalescent) were obtained from the United States, Italy and Spain. The analysed material was cDNA or gDNA that came from T cells, B-cell-depleted T cells, or PBMCs.

Method: immunoSEQ multiplex PCR; TCRdb's copy keeps in-frame clones and lacks some. The repertoire holds about 52,000 clones, with 85% to 90% as singletons. Per the germline V gene, CDR1 is SGHRS and CDR2 is YFSETQ. After removal of 4 bases from V and 4 bases from J, the junction contained 24 bases not matched to a gene. The CDR3 has 20 residues. The receptor's source is a man older than 75 with active or convalescent COVID-19. The sample was peripheral blood. This sequence joins TRBV5-1 and TRBJ1-2; 8 bases are a match to TRBD1. Written as DNA, the CDR3 is TGCGCCAGCAGCCCCGGGGAGGACAGGGTGGGGACTCTCGCTCGCTATGGCTACACCTTC. This translates into CASSPGEDRVGTLARYGYTF.